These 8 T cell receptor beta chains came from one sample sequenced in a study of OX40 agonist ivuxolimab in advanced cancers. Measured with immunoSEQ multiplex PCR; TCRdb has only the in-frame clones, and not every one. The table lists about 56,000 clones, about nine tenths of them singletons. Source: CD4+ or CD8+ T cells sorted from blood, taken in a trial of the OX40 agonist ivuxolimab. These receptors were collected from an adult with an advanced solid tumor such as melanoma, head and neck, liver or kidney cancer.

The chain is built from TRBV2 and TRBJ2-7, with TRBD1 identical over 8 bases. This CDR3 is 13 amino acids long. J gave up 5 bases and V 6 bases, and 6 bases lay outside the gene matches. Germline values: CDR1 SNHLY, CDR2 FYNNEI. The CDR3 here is CASRRTGTHEQYF. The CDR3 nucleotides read TGTGCCAGCAGGCGGACAGGGACGCACGAGCAGTACTTC.

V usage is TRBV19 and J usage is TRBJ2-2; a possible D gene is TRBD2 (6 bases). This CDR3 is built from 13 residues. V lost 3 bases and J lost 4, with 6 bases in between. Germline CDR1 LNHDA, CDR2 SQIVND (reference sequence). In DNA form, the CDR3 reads TGTGCCAGTAGTATGGGGGGCACCGGGGAGCTGTTTTTT. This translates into CASSMGGTGELFF.

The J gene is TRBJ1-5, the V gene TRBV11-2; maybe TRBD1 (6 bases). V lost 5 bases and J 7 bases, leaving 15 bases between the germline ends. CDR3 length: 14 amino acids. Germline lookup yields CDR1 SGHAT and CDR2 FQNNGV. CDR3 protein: CASSLGGVGQPQHF. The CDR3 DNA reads TGTGCCAGCAGCCTAGGGGGTGTCGGGCAGCCCCAGCATTTT.

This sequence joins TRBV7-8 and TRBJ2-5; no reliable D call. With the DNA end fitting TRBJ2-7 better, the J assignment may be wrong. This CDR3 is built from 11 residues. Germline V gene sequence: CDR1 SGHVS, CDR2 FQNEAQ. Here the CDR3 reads CASSLYGEQYF. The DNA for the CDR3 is TGTGCCAGCAGCCTGTACGGCGAGCAGTACTTC.

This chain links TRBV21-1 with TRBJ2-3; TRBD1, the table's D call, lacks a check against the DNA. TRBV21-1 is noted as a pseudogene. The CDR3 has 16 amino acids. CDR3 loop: CASSNSQGVVTDTQYF. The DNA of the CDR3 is TGTGCCAGCAGCAATTCACAGGGGGTCGTAACAGATACGCAGTATTTT.

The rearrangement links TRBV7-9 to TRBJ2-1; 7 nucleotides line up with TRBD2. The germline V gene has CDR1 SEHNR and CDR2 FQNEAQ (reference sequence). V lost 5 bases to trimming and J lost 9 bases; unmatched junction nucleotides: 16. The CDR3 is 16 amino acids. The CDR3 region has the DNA TGTGCCAGCAGCACCCTAGGACTAGGGGCCGGTGGTGAGCAGTTCTTC. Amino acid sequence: CASSTLGLGAGGEQFF. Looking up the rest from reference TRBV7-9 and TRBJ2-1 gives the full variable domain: DTGVSQNPRHKITKRGQNVTFRCDPISEHNRLYWYRQTLGQGPEFLTYFQNEAQLEKSRLLSDRFSAERPKGSFSTLEIQRTEQGDSAMYLCASSTLGLGAGGEQFFGPGTRLTVL.

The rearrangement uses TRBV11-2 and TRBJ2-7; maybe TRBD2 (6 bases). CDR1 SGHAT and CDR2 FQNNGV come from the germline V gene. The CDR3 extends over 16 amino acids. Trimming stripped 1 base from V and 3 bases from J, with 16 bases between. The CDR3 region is CASSLVNGLASYEQYF. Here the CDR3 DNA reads TGTGCCAGCAGCTTAGTGAACGGGCTAGCGAGCTACGAGCAGTACTTC.

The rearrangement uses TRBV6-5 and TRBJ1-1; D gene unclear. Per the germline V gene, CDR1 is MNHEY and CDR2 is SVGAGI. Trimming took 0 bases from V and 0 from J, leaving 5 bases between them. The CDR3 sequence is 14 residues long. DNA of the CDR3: TGTGCCAGCAGTTACTCGAGCGTGAACACTGAAGCTTTCTTT. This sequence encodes CASSYSSVNTEAFF.